This T cell receptor beta chain was retrieved from a study of shared T cell receptors in the human thymus. Profiling relied on immunoSEQ multiplex PCR, and the TCRdb table lists in-frame clones only, not all of them. The repertoire has hundreds of thousands of clones, roughly 86% of them found once; the top ten carry 0.0094%. V lost 3 bases and J lost 1; bases outside the gene matches: 13. Per germline, CDR1 LNHDA and CDR2 SQIVND (reference sequence). The CDR3 contains 18 residues. These sequences were also reported in another study, on human thymus T cells.

The V call is TRBV19, the J call TRBJ2-3; 7 bases map to TRBD1. The TCR sequence derives from a boy under two years old with a congenital heart defect. The sequenced sample consisted of thymocytes. The DNA of the CDR3 is TGTGCCAGTAGTATCGTCCCCAAGACAGGGTCCGGCACAGATACGCAGTATTTT. It encodes CASSIVPKTGSGTDTQYF.